This is a list of T cell receptor beta chains from one sample in a study of cytomegalovirus exposure and HLA in healthy donors. Sequencing was performed with immunoSEQ multiplex PCR; in TCRdb, only in-frame clones are kept and a portion is missing. The sample consists of over 75,000 clones, roughly 83% of them appearing once. The specimen sequenced was PBMCs. Receptors were obtained from a woman between 45 and 65 years old in good health and CMV-seronegative. CDR3s include the opening cysteine and the closing phenylalanine or tryptophan. The order of the fields is J gene, V gene, clone size, D gene, CDR3 DNA, CDR3 protein. The D gene is left open where the match is weak. Clone sizes are given selectively: once, few, many, or a class where the clone is expanded.

j_call: TRBJ2-7; v_call: TRBV29-1; clone_size: .; d_call: TRBD1; cdr3_nt: TGCAGCGGGGGGGACAGGGGTTACGAGCAGTACTTC; cdr3_aa: CSGGDRGYEQYF
j_call: TRBJ2-3; v_call: TRBV11-3; clone_size: .; d_call: .; cdr3_nt: TGTGCCAGCAGCTTAGTGGAAGACCCACTAACTAGGTGGCAGTATTTT; cdr3_aa: CASSLVEDPLTRWQYF
j_call: TRBJ2-1; v_call: TRBV15; clone_size: .; d_call: TRBD1; cdr3_nt: TGTGCCACCAGCAGACCGATGGGACAGGGGAAGGACAATGAGCAGTTCTTC; cdr3_aa: CATSRPMGQGKDNEQFF
j_call: TRBJ2-1; v_call: TRBV10-2; clone_size: .; d_call: TRBD2; cdr3_nt: TGCGCCAGCCTCCACCTAGCGGACTACAATGAGCAGTTCTTC; cdr3_aa: CASLHLADYNEQFF
j_call: TRBJ2-1; v_call: TRBV11-2; clone_size: .; d_call: .; cdr3_nt: TGTGCCAGCAGCCAACAGGAAAGCTCCTACAATGAGCAGTTCTTC; cdr3_aa: CASSQQESSYNEQFF
j_call: TRBJ2-2; v_call: TRBV7-7; clone_size: .; d_call: TRBD2; cdr3_nt: TGTGCTAGCAGCCCCGGACTAGCGGGGCGATACACCGGGGAGCTGTTTTTT; cdr3_aa: CASSPGLAGRYTGELFF
j_call: TRBJ2-5; v_call: TRBV7-2; clone_size: .; d_call: TRBD2; cdr3_nt: TGTGCCAGCAGCTTAGGACTTCTAGCGGGGGTCCAAGAGACCCAGTACTTC; cdr3_aa: CASSLGLLAGVQETQYF
j_call: TRBJ2-1; v_call: TRBV7-9; clone_size: .; d_call: TRBD2; cdr3_nt: TGTGCCAGCAGCTTCCTAGCGGGAGGGCATGAGCAGTTCTTC; cdr3_aa: CASSFLAGGHEQFF
j_call: TRBJ1-4; v_call: TRBV30; clone_size: few; d_call: TRBD1; cdr3_nt: TGTGCCTGGAGTGTGTCAAGGACAGGGGATGAAAAACTGTTTTTT; cdr3_aa: CAWSVSRTGDEKLFF
j_call: TRBJ1-1; v_call: TRBV5-1; clone_size: .; d_call: TRBD1; cdr3_nt: TGCGCCAGCAGCCCCATAGAGACCGGGACAGCTGAAGCTTTCTTT; cdr3_aa: CASSPIETGTAEAFF
j_call: TRBJ2-7; v_call: TRBV28; clone_size: .; d_call: TRBD1; cdr3_nt: TGTGCCAGCCAAGGGACAGGGAGCTCCTACGAGCAGTACTTC; cdr3_aa: CASQGTGSSYEQYF
j_call: TRBJ2-3; v_call: TRBV19; clone_size: .; d_call: TRBD1; cdr3_nt: TGTGCCAGTAGAATGACAGGGGAGGCAGATACGCAGTATTTT; cdr3_aa: CASRMTGEADTQYF
j_call: TRBJ1-2; v_call: TRBV9; clone_size: .; d_call: .; cdr3_nt: TGTGCCAGCAGCGTAGCAGGGGCTAACTATGGCTACACCTTC; cdr3_aa: CASSVAGANYGYTF
j_call: TRBJ2-7; v_call: TRBV28; clone_size: .; d_call: TRBD1; cdr3_nt: TGTGCCAGCAGTTTAGGTGGACAGGGCTCCTACGAGCAGTACTTC; cdr3_aa: CASSLGGQGSYEQYF
j_call: TRBJ2-2; v_call: TRBV9; clone_size: .; d_call: TRBD2; cdr3_nt: TGTGCCAGCAGCGTAGCGGCCGGGGGGACGGGACCCGAGGAGCTGTTTTTT; cdr3_aa: CASSVAAGGTGPEELFF
j_call: TRBJ2-3; v_call: TRBV15; clone_size: .; d_call: TRBD2; cdr3_nt: TGTGCCACCAGCGAAACACCGGGACTAGTGGATACGCAGTATTTT; cdr3_aa: CATSETPGLVDTQYF
j_call: TRBJ2-3; v_call: TRBV5-1; clone_size: .; d_call: .; cdr3_nt: TGCGCCAGCAGCTTGGCATCCAGGGTCGGCACAGATACGCAGTATTTT; cdr3_aa: CASSLASRVGTDTQYF
j_call: TRBJ2-7; v_call: TRBV7-8; clone_size: .; d_call: TRBD2; cdr3_nt: TGTGCCAGCAGCTTACAGGGACTAGGGGGCTACGAGCAGTACTTC; cdr3_aa: CASSLQGLGGYEQYF
j_call: TRBJ2-7; v_call: TRBV19; clone_size: .; d_call: .; cdr3_nt: TGTGCCAGTAGTCTCCAGGGAACCACCTACGAGCAGTACTTC; cdr3_aa: CASSLQGTTYEQYF
j_call: TRBJ2-1; v_call: TRBV9; clone_size: once; d_call: TRBD2; cdr3_nt: TGTGCCAGCAGCGCCACACTAGCGGGAACCTACAATGAGCAGTTCTTC; cdr3_aa: CASSATLAGTYNEQFF
j_call: TRBJ2-5; v_call: TRBV11-3; clone_size: .; d_call: TRBD2; cdr3_nt: TGTGCCAGCAGCACTAGCGAGGGCCAAGAGACCCAGTACTTC; cdr3_aa: CASSTSEGQETQYF
j_call: TRBJ2-3; v_call: TRBV6-1; clone_size: .; d_call: .; cdr3_nt: TGTGCCAGCAGGGAAACGACAGCTAGCACAGATACGCAGTATTTT; cdr3_aa: CASRETTASTDTQYF
j_call: TRBJ1-6; v_call: TRBV6-5; clone_size: .; d_call: TRBD1; cdr3_nt: TGTGCCAGCAGAAGACAGGGAACCAATTCACCCCTCCACTTT; cdr3_aa: CASRRQGTNSPLHF
j_call: TRBJ2-1; v_call: TRBV5-1; clone_size: few; d_call: TRBD2; cdr3_nt: TGCGCCAGCAGCTTGGTCGCGGGAGCCTACAATGAGCAGTTCTTC; cdr3_aa: CASSLVAGAYNEQFF
j_call: TRBJ1-1; v_call: TRBV15; clone_size: .; d_call: .; cdr3_nt: TGTGCCACCAGCAGACCCAGAAATGCAGGGGTTCCCCCGGGCACTGAAGCTTTCTTT; cdr3_aa: CATSRPRNAGVPPGTEAFF
j_call: TRBJ2-7; v_call: TRBV18; clone_size: .; d_call: .; cdr3_nt: TGTGCCAGCTCATGGGGATCGGGAACCTACGAGCAGTACTTC; cdr3_aa: CASSWGSGTYEQYF
j_call: TRBJ2-7; v_call: TRBV29-1; clone_size: .; d_call: TRBD2; cdr3_nt: TGCAGCGTTGGATTTACGGGTAGCGGGAGTCGCGAGCAGTACTTC; cdr3_aa: CSVGFTGSGSREQYF
j_call: TRBJ1-1; v_call: TRBV6-6; clone_size: .; d_call: .; cdr3_nt: TGTGCCAGCAGCCGAGGACAAGTAGCTTTCTTT; cdr3_aa: CASSRGQVAFF
j_call: TRBJ2-1; v_call: TRBV6-1; clone_size: .; d_call: .; cdr3_nt: TGTGCCAGCAGTGAAAAAGCAACTAGCTACAATGAGCAGTTCTTC; cdr3_aa: CASSEKATSYNEQFF
j_call: TRBJ2-5; v_call: TRBV4-1; clone_size: .; d_call: TRBD1; cdr3_nt: TGCGCCAGCAGCCCCGGGACAGGACCTCAAGAGACCCAGTACTTC; cdr3_aa: CASSPGTGPQETQYF
j_call: TRBJ2-5; v_call: TRBV9; clone_size: .; d_call: .; cdr3_nt: TGTGCCAGCAACTTACAGGGTCAAGAGACCCAGTACTTC; cdr3_aa: CASNLQGQETQYF
j_call: TRBJ1-4; v_call: TRBV4-2; clone_size: .; d_call: TRBD1; cdr3_nt: TGTGCCAGCAGCCAAGATCAGACAGGGGGCAATGAAAAACTGTTTTTT; cdr3_aa: CASSQDQTGGNEKLFF
j_call: TRBJ1-1; v_call: TRBV30; clone_size: .; d_call: .; cdr3_nt: TGTGCCTGGAAAACGACAGTGGAAGCTTTCTTT; cdr3_aa: CAWKTTVEAFF
j_call: TRBJ2-5; v_call: TRBV6-6; clone_size: .; d_call: TRBD2; cdr3_nt: TGTGCCAGCAAAAAGCGGGAGTTGGAGACCCAGTACTTC; cdr3_aa: CASKKRELETQYF
j_call: TRBJ1-3; v_call: TRBV2; clone_size: .; d_call: .; cdr3_nt: TGTGCCAGCAGCTATTACTCTGGAAACACCATATATTTT; cdr3_aa: CASSYYSGNTIYF
j_call: TRBJ1-1; v_call: TRBV5-1; clone_size: .; d_call: .; cdr3_nt: TGCGCCAGCAGCACGACAGTGAACACTGAAGCTTTCTTT; cdr3_aa: CASSTTVNTEAFF